This paragraph covers one TCR beta chain sequence. The sample originates from a study of blood T cell repertoires in COVID-19. Study as a whole: PBMCs, B-cell-depleted T cells, or T cells provided the cDNA or gDNA that made up the material.

Cohorts were assigned according to the clinical history that participants reported. Cohort 3 donors were reported recovered after two negative PCRs, clearance, or symptom resolution. Profiled with immunoSEQ multiplex PCR; TCRdb holds only in-frame clones, not every one. The sample has 350,000 to 450,000 clones, 80% to 90% seen once. This sequence was found in a man younger than 40 who had recovered from COVID-19. The sample consisted of PBMCs or T cells enriched from blood (not recorded which).

The chain's CDR3 is CASSPSGTGGMGYTF. The CDR3 coding sequence is TGTGCCAGCAGTCCATCCGGGACAGGGGGAATGGGCTACACCTTC. This rearrangement joins TRBV25-1 to TRBJ1-2; 11 bases agree with TRBD1. This CDR3 is 15 amino acids long. Germline values: CDR1 MGHDK, CDR2 SYGVNS. After removal of 5 bases from V and 8 bases from J, the junction contained 10 bases not matched to a gene.